Presented here are 7 T cell receptor beta chains from one specimen sequenced in a study of shared clonotypes between healthy human individuals. Assay used: immunoSEQ multiplex PCR; TCRdb lists only in-frame clones, some missing. The data show roughly 2.6 million clones, roughly 92% seen once. Source material: naive CD4+ T cells sorted from blood. Subset indicated: CD45RA+ positively selected. The receptors were gathered from a man between 18 and 29 years old in good health.

DNA of the CDR3: TGTGCCTGGAGAGGAGGGCAGTTCCTAAATAATTCACCCCTCCACTTT. As protein: CAWRGGQFLNNSPLHF. The chain links TRBV30 to TRBJ1-6; D ambiguous. Trimming removed 3 bases at V and 5 bases at J, with 17 bases between. Germline assignment: CDR1 GTSNPN and CDR2 SVGIG (reference sequence). This CDR3 is 16 amino acids long.

The rearrangement uses TRBV10-3 and TRBJ2-2, with D perhaps assigned TRBD1 or TRBD2 (5 bases each). Germline V CDR1 and CDR2: ENHRY, SYGVKD. V lost 8 bases and J lost 1, with 8 bases in between. The CDR3 has 13 amino acids. The CDR3, as DNA: TGTGCCATCGGGACCTTGAACACCGGGGAGCTGTTTTTT. Translating gives CAIGTLNTGELFF.

In the case of this clone: This same CDR3 is encoded by further DNA sequences in the sample. J is TRBJ2-7 and V is TRBV7-2; D uncertain. The CDR3 totals 13 residues. Germline V gene data show CDR1 as SGHTA and CDR2 as FQGNSA. The V gene lost 3 bases and the J gene lost 0 bases, with 6 bases spanning the gap. CDR3 residues: CASSLPTSYEQYF. The CDR3 region has the DNA TGTGCCAGCAGCTTGCCGACCTCCTACGAGCAGTACTTC.

This clone was recorded once. V usage is TRBV9 and J usage is TRBJ2-1; tentative D call: TRBD1 (6 bases). Germline assignment: CDR1 SGDLS and CDR2 YYNGEE. The CDR3 is 13 amino acids. The ends were cut back, 2 bases at V and 9 bases at J, with 12 bases in the middle. The CDR3 DNA is TGTGCCAGCAGCGTTCAGGGGATGGGTGAGCAGTTCTTC. This codes for CASSVQGMGEQFF. Variable domain in full (rest from reference TRBV9 and TRBJ2-1): DSGVTQTPKHLITATGQRVTLRCSPRSGDLSVYWYQQSLDQGLQFLIQYYNGEERAKGNILERFSAQQFPDLHSELNLSSLELGDSALYFCASSVQGMGEQFFGPGTRLTVL.

The J gene is TRBJ2-5, the V gene TRBV7-9, with 8 bases identical to TRBD2. The trim removed 3 bases at V and 5 bases at J, leaving 8 bases unmatched. CDR3 length: 15 amino acids. Germline loops: CDR1 SEHNR, CDR2 FQNEAQ (reference sequence). The CDR3 nucleotides read TGTGCCAGCAGCTTCCAGGACGGGAGGGAGGAGACCCAGTACTTC. It is translated as CASSFQDGREETQYF. Drawing the rest from reference TRBV7-9 and TRBJ2-5, the complete variable domain is DTGVSQNPRHKITKRGQNVTFRCDPISEHNRLYWYRQTLGQGPEFLTYFQNEAQLEKSRLLSDRFSAERPKGSFSTLEIQRTEQGDSAMYLCASSFQDGREETQYFGPGTRLLVL.

As concerns this clone: Additional DNA sequences in this sample encode the identical CDR3. The chain links TRBV19 to TRBJ2-3; weak D call: TRBD1 (5 bases). Germline V lookup: CDR1 LNHDA, CDR2 SQIVND (reference sequence). V lost 0 bases and J lost 3, with 7 bases in between. CDR3 size: 14 residues. The CDR3 spells CASSIEAGTDTQYF. DNA of the CDR3: TGTGCCAGTAGTATAGAGGCAGGGACAGATACGCAGTATTTT.

The chain carries TRBV9 and TRBJ2-3; D not resolved. Trimming took 4 bases from V and 4 from J, leaving 4 bases between them. The germline CDR1 and CDR2 sequences are SGDLS and YYNGEE. This CDR3 region has 11 residues. The CDR3 here is CASSSPDTQYF. CDR3 nucleotide sequence: TGTGCCAGCAGCTCCCCAGATACGCAGTATTTT.